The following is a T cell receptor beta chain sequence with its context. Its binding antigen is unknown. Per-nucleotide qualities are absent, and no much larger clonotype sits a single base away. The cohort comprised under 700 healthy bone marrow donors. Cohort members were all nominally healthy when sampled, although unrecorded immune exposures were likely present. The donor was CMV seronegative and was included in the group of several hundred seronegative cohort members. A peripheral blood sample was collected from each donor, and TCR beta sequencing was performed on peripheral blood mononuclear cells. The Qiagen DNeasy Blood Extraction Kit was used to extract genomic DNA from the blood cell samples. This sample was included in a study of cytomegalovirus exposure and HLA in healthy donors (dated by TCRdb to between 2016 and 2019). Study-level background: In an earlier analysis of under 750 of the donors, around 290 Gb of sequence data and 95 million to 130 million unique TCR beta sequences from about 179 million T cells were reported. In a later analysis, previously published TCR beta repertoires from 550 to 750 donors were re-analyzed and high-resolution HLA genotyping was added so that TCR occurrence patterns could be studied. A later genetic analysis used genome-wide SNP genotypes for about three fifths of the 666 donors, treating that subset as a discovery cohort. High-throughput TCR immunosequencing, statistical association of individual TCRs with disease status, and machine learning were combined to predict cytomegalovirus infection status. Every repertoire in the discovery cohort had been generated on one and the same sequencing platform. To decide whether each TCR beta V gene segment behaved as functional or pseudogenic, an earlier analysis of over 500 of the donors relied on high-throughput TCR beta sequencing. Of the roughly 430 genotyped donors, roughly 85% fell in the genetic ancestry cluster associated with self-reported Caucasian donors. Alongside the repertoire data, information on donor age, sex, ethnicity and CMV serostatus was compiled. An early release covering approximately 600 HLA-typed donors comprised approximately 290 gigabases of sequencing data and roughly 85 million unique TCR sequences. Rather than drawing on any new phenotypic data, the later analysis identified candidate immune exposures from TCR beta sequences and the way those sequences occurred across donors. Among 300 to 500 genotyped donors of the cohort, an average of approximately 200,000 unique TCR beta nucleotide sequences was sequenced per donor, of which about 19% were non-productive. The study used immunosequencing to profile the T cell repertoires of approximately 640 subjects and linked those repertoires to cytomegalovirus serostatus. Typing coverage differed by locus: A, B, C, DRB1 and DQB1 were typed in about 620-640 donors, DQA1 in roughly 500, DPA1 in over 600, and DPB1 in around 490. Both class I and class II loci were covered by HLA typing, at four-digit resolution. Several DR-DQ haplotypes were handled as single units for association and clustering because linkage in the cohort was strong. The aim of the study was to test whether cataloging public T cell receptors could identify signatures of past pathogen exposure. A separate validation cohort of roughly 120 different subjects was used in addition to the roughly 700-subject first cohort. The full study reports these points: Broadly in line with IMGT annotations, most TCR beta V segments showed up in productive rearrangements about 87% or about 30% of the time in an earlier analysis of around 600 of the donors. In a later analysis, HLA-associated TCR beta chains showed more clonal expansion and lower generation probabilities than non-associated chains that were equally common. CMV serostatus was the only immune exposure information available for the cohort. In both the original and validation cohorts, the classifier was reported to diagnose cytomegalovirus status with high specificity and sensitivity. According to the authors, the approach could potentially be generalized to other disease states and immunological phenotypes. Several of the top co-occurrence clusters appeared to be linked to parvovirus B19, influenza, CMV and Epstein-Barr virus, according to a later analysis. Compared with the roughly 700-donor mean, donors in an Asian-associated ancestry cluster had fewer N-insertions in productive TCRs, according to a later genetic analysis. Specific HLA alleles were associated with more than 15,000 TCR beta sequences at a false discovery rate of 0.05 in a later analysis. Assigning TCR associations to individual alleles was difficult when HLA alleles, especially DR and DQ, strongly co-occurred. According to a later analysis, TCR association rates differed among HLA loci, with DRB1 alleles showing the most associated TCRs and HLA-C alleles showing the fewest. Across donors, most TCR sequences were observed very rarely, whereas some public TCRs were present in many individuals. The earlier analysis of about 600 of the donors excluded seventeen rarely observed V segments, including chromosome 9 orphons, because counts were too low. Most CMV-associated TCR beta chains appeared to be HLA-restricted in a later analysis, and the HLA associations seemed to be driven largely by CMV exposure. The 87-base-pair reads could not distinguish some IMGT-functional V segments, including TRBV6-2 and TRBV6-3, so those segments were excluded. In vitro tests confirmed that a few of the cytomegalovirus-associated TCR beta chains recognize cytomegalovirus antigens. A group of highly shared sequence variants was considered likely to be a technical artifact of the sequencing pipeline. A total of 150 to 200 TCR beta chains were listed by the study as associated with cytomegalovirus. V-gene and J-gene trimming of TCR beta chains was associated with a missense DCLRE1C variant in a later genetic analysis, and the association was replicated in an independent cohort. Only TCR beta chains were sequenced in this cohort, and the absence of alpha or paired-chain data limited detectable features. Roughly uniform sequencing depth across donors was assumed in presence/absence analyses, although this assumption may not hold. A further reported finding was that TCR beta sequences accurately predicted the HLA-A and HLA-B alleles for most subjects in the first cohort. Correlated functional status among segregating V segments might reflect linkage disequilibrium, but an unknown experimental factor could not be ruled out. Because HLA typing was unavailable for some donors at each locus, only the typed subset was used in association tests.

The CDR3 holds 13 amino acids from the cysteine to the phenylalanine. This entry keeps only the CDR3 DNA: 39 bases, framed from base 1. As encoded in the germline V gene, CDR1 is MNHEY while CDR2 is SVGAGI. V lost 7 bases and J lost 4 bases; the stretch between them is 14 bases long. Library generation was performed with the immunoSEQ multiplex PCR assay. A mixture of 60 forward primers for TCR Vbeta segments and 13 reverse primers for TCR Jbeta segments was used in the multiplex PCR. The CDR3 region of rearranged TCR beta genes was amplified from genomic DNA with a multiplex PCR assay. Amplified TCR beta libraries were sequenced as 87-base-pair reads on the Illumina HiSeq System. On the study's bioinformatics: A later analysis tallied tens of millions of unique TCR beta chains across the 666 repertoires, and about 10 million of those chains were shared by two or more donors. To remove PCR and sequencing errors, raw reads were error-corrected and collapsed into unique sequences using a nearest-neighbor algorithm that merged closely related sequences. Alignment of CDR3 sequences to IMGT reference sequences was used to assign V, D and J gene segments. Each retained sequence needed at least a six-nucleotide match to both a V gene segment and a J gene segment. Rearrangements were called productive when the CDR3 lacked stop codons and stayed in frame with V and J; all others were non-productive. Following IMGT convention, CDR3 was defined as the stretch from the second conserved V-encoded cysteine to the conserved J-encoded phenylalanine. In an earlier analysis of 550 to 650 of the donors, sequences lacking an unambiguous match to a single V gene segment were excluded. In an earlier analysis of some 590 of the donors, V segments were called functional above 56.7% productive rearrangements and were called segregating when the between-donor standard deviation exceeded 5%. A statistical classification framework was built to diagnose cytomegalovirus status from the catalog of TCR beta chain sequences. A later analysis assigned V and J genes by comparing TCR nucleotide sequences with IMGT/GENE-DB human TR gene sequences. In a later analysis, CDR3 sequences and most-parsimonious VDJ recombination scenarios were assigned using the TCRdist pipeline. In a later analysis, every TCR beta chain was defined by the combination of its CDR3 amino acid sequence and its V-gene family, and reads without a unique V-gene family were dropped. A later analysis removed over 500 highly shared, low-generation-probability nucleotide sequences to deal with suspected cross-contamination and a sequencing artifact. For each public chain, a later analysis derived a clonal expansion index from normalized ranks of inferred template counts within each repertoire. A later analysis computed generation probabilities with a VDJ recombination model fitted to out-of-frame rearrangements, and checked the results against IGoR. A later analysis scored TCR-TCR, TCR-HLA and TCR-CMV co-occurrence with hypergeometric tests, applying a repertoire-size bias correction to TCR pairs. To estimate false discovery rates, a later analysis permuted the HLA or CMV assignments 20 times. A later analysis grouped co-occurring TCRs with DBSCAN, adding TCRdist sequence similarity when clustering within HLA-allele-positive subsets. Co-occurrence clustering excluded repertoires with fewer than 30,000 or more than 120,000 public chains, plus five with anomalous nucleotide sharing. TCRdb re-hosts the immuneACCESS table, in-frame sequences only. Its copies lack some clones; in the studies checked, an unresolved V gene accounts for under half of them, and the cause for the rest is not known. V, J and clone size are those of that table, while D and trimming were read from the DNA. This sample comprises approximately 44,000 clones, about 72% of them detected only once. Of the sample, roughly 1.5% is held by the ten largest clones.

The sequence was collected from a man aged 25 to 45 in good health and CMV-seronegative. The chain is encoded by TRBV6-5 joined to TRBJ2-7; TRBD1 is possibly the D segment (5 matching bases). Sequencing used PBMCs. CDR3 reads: CASTPGQGYEQYF. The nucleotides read TGTGCCAGCACCCCCGGTCAGGGATACGAGCAGTACTTC.